A selection of T cell receptor beta chains follows, all from one sample in a study of T cell responses to AZD1222 COVID-19 vaccine. Assay: immunoSEQ multiplex PCR; the TCRdb copy retains only in-frame clones and omits some. The table shows about 120,000 clones, with approximately 90% occurring only once. This material consisted of peripheral blood, taken on day 0 of AZD1222 vaccination. Source of these receptors: an adult in good health. The CDR3 runs from the conserved cysteine through the conserved F or W. A D gene is named only where the DNA matches it firmly. The size of a clone is reported for some rows only, either as once, few or many, or as a class for expanded clones.

V	J	size	D	CDR3	DNA
TRBV5-1	TRBJ2-2	.	TRBD2	CASSQGLANRELFF	TGCGCCAGCAGCCAAGGACTAGCTAATAGGGAGCTGTTTTTT
TRBV9	TRBJ2-5	once	.	CASSLGTGQETQYF	TGTGCCAGCAGCTTAGGGACGGGGCAAGAGACCCAGTACTTC
TRBV7-9	TRBJ1-3	.	.	CASSFSMSGLGPHTIYF	TGTGCCAGCAGCTTCTCTATGTCGGGCCTAGGGCCCCACACCATATATTTT
TRBV12-3/TRBV12-4	TRBJ1-4	.	.	CASGRSSEKLFF	TGTGCCAGCGGCCGGTCGTCTGAAAAACTGTTTTTT
TRBV4-3	TRBJ1-4	.	.	CASSHAPAGNEKLFF	TGCGCCAGCAGCCACGCCCCGGCAGGGAATGAAAAACTGTTTTTT
TRBV5-5	TRBJ1-3	.	.	CASSLVGTSSGNTIYF	TGTGCCAGCAGCTTGGTGGGGACAAGCTCTGGAAACACCATATATTTT
TRBV7-9	TRBJ1-2	.	.	CASPSEDLYGYTF	TGTGCCAGCCCGTCCGAGGATCTCTATGGCTACACCTTC
TRBV7-2	TRBJ2-6	.	.	CASSLPSGAWGANVLTF	TGTGCCAGCAGCTTACCTTCAGGGGCATGGGGGGCCAACGTCCTGACTTTC
TRBV12-3/TRBV12-4	TRBJ1-2	.	.	CASSLRQGHGYTF	TGTGCCAGCAGTTTAAGGCAGGGCCATGGCTACACCTTC
TRBV10-3	TRBJ1-5	.	.	CAISESNQPQHF	TGTGCCATCAGTGAAAGCAATCAGCCCCAGCATTTT
TRBV6-4	TRBJ2-2	.	.	CASSPRDTGELFF	TGTGCCAGCAGTCCACGGGACACCGGGGAGCTGTTTTTT
TRBV5-4	TRBJ2-7	.	.	CASSWTGTWSYEQYF	TGTGCCAGCAGCTGGACCGGGACCTGGTCCTACGAGCAGTACTTC
TRBV2	TRBJ1-5	.	.	CASRLAGMGQPQHF	TGTGCCAGCAGGCTGGCGGGGATGGGACAGCCCCAGCATTTT
TRBV27	TRBJ2-1	.	.	CASSLSERYNEQFF	TGTGCCAGCAGTTTATCGGAGAGATACAATGAGCAGTTCTTC
TRBV11-2	TRBJ1-5	.	.	CASSLGNNQPQHF	TGTGCCAGCAGCTTGGGGAATAATCAGCCCCAGCATTTT
TRBV5-8	TRBJ1-5	few	.	CASAGLLGNQPQHF	TGTGCCAGCGCGGGACTGCTTGGCAATCAGCCCCAGCATTTT
TRBV6-4	TRBJ2-3	once	.	CASSDVQSDTQYF	TGTGCCAGCAGCGACGTACAATCCGATACGCAGTATTTT
TRBV27	TRBJ1-4	.	.	CASALEGSNEKLFF	TGTGCCAGCGCATTGGAGGGGAGTAATGAAAAACTGTTTTTT
TRBV7-3	TRBJ2-1	once	TRBD2	CASSSTSGGYNEQFF	TGTGCCAGCAGCTCGACTAGCGGGGGTTACAATGAGCAGTTCTTC